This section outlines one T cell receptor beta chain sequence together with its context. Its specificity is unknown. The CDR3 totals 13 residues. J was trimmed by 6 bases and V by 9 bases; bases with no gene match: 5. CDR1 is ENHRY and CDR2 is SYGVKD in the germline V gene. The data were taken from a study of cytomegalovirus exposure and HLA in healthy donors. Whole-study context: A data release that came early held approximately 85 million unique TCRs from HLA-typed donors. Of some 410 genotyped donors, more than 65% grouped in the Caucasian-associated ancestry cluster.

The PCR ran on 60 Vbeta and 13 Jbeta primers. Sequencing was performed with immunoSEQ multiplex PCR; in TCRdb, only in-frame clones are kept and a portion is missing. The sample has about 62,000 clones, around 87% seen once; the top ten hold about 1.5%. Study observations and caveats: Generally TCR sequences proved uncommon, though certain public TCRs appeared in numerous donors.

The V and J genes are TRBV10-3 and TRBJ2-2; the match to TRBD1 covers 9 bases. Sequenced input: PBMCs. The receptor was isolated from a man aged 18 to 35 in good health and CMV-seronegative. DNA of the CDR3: TGTGCCATGAGGACAGGGGAGGCCGGGGAGCTGTTTTTT. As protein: CAMRTGEAGELFF.